This T cell receptor (beta chain) comes out of a study of cytomegalovirus exposure and HLA in healthy donors. The PCR had 60 Vbeta and 13 Jbeta primers. This table comes from immunoSEQ multiplex PCR, and its TCRdb copy is limited to in-frame clones, with some not included. The repertoire holds around 130,000 clones, with 70% to 80% as singletons. Trimming cost V 4 bases and J 7 bases; bases outside gene matches: 9. CDR3 length: 13 amino acids. Germline CDR1 reads SQVTM; CDR2 reads ANQGSEA. Donors were nominally healthy when sampled, though unrecorded immune exposures were likely. This sequence was found in a woman aged 55 to 70 in good health and CMV-seronegative. The sequenced sample was PBMCs. The chain is built from TRBV29-1 and TRBJ2-7, with 8 bases aligning to TRBD1. The CDR3, as DNA: TGCAGCGTTGGTCAGGGGGCCAAGCTAGAGCAGTACTTC. Encoded protein: CSVGQGAKLEQYF.